Listed below are T cell receptor beta chains from one sample, sequenced in a study of T cell repertoires in cytomegalovirus infection. From the reads, TCRdb called clonotypes with MiXCR, one entry per CDR3 protein. The table lists roughly 180,000 distinct CDR3 sequences, roughly 17% of them singletons. The sample taken for sequencing was CD8+ T cells from PBMCs. The receptors here all came from a human donor in good health (CMV status not recorded). Some clones in this sample may be carry-over from other donors' samples. Each CDR3 is given with its conserved first and last residue. Fields, in order: CDR3 DNA, CDR3 protein, clone size, D gene, V gene, J gene. The D gene is left open where the match is weak. Only some rows state a clone size, as once, few, many or a class for expanded clones.

cdr3_nt: TGTGCCAGCAGTTTGTATGATTCCTACGAGCAGTACTTC
cdr3_aa: CASSLYDSYEQYF
clone_size: NA
d_call: NA
v_call: TRBV12-3/TRBV12-4
j_call: TRBJ2-7

cdr3_nt: TGTGCCAGCAGCTTAGGGCGGTTGGAAGCTTTCTTT
cdr3_aa: CASSLGRLEAFF
clone_size: many
d_call: NA
v_call: TRBV7-2
j_call: TRBJ1-1

cdr3_nt: TGTGCCAGCAGCGTTTGGGACAGGGGGCGCCGCGATGAGCAGTTCTTC
cdr3_aa: CASSVWDRGRRDEQFF
clone_size: few
d_call: TRBD1
v_call: TRBV9
j_call: TRBJ2-1

cdr3_nt: TGTGCCAGCAGCTTAGCGACAGGGTCGTCCGAGCAGTACTTC
cdr3_aa: CASSLATGSSEQYF
clone_size: NA
d_call: TRBD1
v_call: TRBV7-6
j_call: TRBJ2-7

cdr3_nt: TGTGCCAGCAGTCCTAAGGGGGCTAGAGGCTACACCTTC
cdr3_aa: CASSPKGARGYTF
clone_size: NA
d_call: TRBD1
v_call: TRBV6-6
j_call: TRBJ1-2

cdr3_nt: TGTGCCAGCAGTGCGGGGCAGGCAACTAATGAAAAACTGTTTTTT
cdr3_aa: CASSAGQATNEKLFF
clone_size: few
d_call: NA
v_call: TRBV2
j_call: TRBJ1-4

cdr3_nt: TGTGCCAGCAGCGACAGCGCGAACACTGAAGCTTTCTTT
cdr3_aa: CASSDSANTEAFF
clone_size: NA
d_call: NA
v_call: TRBV5-4
j_call: TRBJ1-1

cdr3_nt: TGTGCCAGCAGCTTAGGGACAGGGCGCTACAATCAGCCCCAGCATTTT
cdr3_aa: CASSLGTGRYNQPQHF
clone_size: NA
d_call: TRBD1
v_call: TRBV7-2
j_call: TRBJ1-5

cdr3_nt: TGTGCTAGTGGGTATGGGGGGAACACTGAAGCTTTCTTT
cdr3_aa: CASGYGGNTEAFF
clone_size: few
d_call: NA
v_call: TRBV12-5
j_call: TRBJ1-1

cdr3_nt: TGTGCCAGCACCTTAATGGCCGGGGACACTGAAGCTTTCTTT
cdr3_aa: CASTLMAGDTEAFF
clone_size: many
d_call: NA
v_call: TRBV7-2
j_call: TRBJ1-1